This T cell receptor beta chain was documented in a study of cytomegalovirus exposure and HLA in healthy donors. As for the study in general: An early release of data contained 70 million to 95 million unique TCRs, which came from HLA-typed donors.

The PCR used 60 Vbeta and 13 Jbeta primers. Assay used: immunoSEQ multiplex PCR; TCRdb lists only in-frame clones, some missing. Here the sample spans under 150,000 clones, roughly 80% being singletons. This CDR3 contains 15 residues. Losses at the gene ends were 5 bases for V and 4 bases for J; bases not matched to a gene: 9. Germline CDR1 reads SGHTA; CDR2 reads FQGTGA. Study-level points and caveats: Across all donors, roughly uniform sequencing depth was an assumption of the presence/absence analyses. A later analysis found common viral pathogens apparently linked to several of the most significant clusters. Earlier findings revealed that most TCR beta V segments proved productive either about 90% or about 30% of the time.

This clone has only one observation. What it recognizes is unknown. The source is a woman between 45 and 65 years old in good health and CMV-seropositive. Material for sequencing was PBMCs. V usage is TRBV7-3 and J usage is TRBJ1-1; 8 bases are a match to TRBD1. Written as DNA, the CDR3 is TGTGCCAGCAGCCTGACAGGGGCCCCGGGCACTGAAGCTTTCTTT. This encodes CASSLTGAPGTEAFF.